Below, 8 T cell receptor beta chains from the same sample are listed, as sequenced in a study of T cell repertoires in cytomegalovirus infection. Their antigen targets remain unknown. TCRdb independently ran MiXCR on the reads; one entry per CDR3 protein. The top ten hold about an eighth of the sample, which has roughly 800,000 distinct CDR3 sequences, roughly 29% seen once. The material was cultured CD8+ T cells from PBMCs, obtained from culture after CMV antigen stimulation. The receptors derive from a human donor in good health (CMV status not recorded). Some clones in this sample may be carry-over from other donors' samples.

This clonotype was recorded many times. The chain employs TRBV6-6 and TRBJ2-5; no reliable D call. CDR3 length: 13 amino acids. Germline values: CDR1 MNHNY, CDR2 SVGAGI (reference sequence). V was trimmed by 3 bases and J by 2 bases, leaving 7 bases between them. The CDR3 coding sequence is TGTGCCAGCAGTTATAGCAGTCAAGAGACCCAGTACTTC. This translates into CASSYSSQETQYF.

The chain recombines TRBV2 with TRBJ1-2; no firm D call. This CDR3 comprises 8 residues. V dropped 7 bases and J dropped 6 bases, with 0 bases sitting between them. CDR1 is SNHLY, CDR2 FYNNEI, per germline. The CDR3 coding sequence is TGTGCCAGCAATGGCTACACCTTC. It specifies CASNGYTF.

The V gene is TRBV7-6, the J gene TRBJ2-5, with 10 nucleotides matching TRBD2. The germline V gene has CDR1 SGHVS and CDR2 FNYEAQ. Unmatched junction bases numbered 13, after V lost 7 bases and J lost 2 bases. The CDR3 length is 17 residues. The CDR3 DNA follows: TGTGCCAGCATTTACCGGGCTAGCGGGGGCCCACAAGAGACCCAGTACTTC. Translation gives CASIYRASGGPQETQYF.

The genes are TRBV9 and TRBJ1-6, with D possibly being TRBD1 (6 bases). The germline gives CDR1 SGDLS, CDR2 YYNGEE. Trimming pared 0 bases from V and 10 bases from J, leaving 20 bases between. The CDR3 runs 17 residues. CDR3: CASSVAGSRGKGSPLHF. The CDR3, as DNA: TGTGCCAGCAGCGTAGCGGGGAGCAGGGGAAAAGGCTCACCCCTCCACTTT.

In its sample, this clonotype was seen a few times. The chain couples TRBV10-3 to TRBJ2-7; no clear D. CDR3 size: 14 residues. Trimming shortened V by 2 bases and J by 1 base, and 9 bases separated the two germline ends. Germline V gene data show CDR1 as ENHRY and CDR2 as SYGVKD. The CDR3 coding sequence is TGTGCCATCAGTGAGGTTCTAGGTTCCTACGAGCAGTACGTC. It encodes CAISEVLGSYEQYV.

This clonotype has only a few counts. The CDR3 loop is CASSRTGKNQPQHF. CDR3 nucleotides: TGCGCCAGCAGCAGGACAGGAAAGAATCAGCCCCAGCATTTT. V and J are TRBV10-1 and TRBJ1-5; 7 nucleotides match TRBD1. Germline lookup yields CDR1 WNHNN and CDR2 SYGVQD (reference sequence). The V segment lost 6 bases and the J segment 4 bases; nucleotides outside the gene matches: 6. This CDR3 has 14 residues.

This clonotype appeared many times. V and J are TRBV10-3 and TRBJ1-2; D gene ambiguous. CDR3 size: 10 residues. Germline lookup yields CDR1 ENHRY and CDR2 SYGVKD. Trimming removed 11 bases at V and 7 bases at J, with 11 bases between. In DNA form, the CDR3 reads TGTGCCGCCAGCGGCGGTGGCTACACCTTC. Translation: CAASGGGYTF.

V and J are TRBV7-9 and TRBJ1-2; weak D call: TRBD1 (5 bases). The CDR3 has 17 amino acids. Per germline, CDR1 SEHNR and CDR2 FQNEAQ (reference sequence). Trimming removed 1 base from V and 1 base from J, with 16 bases in between. As DNA, the CDR3 is TGTGCCAGCAGCTTAGGTCTGGCAGGGCGTTATAACTATGGCTACACCTTC. Translated: CASSLGLAGRYNYGYTF.